These T cell receptor beta chains were read from a single sample in a study of siplizumab effects on memory and regulatory T cells. Only in-frame clones appear in the TCRdb table, and some are missing; sequencing was by immunoSEQ multiplex PCR. The profile shows approximately 50,000 clones, 93% of them singletons. Sequences were obtained from CD8+ T cells sorted from blood. These receptors were obtained from a human donor in good health. Both conserved end residues are part of each CDR3. The D gene is left open where the match is weak. Only part of the rows carry a size: once, few, many, or a class if the clone is expanded.

TRBJ2-7 TRBV20-1 11 NA NA TGCAGTGCCCAGGACAGTCGGGAGCAGTACTTC CSAQDSREQYF
TRBJ2-2 TRBV7-9 15 NA TRBD2 TGTGCCAGCAGCTTGCTAGCGGGAGGTGGAGGGGAGCTGTTTTTT CASSLLAGGGGELFF
TRBJ2-1 TRBV9 15 NA TRBD2 TGTGCCAGCAGCGTAGGGCTAGCGGGAGCACATGAGCAGTTCTTC CASSVGLAGAHEQFF
TRBJ2-1 TRBV10-2 13 NA TRBD2 TGCGCCAGCGGGAGGGGCAAGGGGAATGAGCAGTTCTTC CASGRGKGNEQFF
TRBJ2-4 TRBV13 16 NA NA TGTGCCAGCAGCCTGGAGGGGGCGCTTGGGGAAAACATTCAGTACTTC CASSLEGALGENIQYF
TRBJ2-3 TRBV2 13 NA NA TGTGCCAGCAGTATCCTCCCCACAGATACGCAGTATTTT CASSILPTDTQYF
TRBJ1-2 TRBV6-5 14 NA NA TGTGCCAGCAGCCCAGTGGGGAATAACTATGGCTACACCTTC CASSPVGNNYGYTF
TRBJ1-1 TRBV7-9 12 NA NA TGTGCCAGCAGCCTCCGACAGAATGAAGCTTTCTTT CASSLRQNEAFF
TRBJ2-1 TRBV15 13 NA NA TGTGCCACCAGCAGAGGTTTCGCGAATGAGCAGTTCTTC CATSRGFANEQFF
TRBJ2-1 TRBV29-1 13 once TRBD2 TGCAGCGCCGAAGGGACTAGGCCCAATGAGCAGTTCTTC CSAEGTRPNEQFF
TRBJ1-1 TRBV28 16 NA NA TGTGCCAGCAGTTTAAAATTAGGTGGGGGACCCCTTGAAGCTTTCTTT CASSLKLGGGPLEAFF
TRBJ2-1 TRBV28 13 NA NA TGTGCCAGCAGCGGGTTCTACTCCAATGAGCAGTTCTTC CASSGFYSNEQFF
TRBJ2-2 TRBV19 12 NA NA TGTGCCAGTAGTCTAGTAACCGGGGAGCTGTTTTTT CASSLVTGELFF
TRBJ1-2 TRBV5-4 14 NA TRBD1 TGTGCCAGCAGTGAGACAGGGGGCGGGTATGGCTACACCTTC CASSETGGGYGYTF
TRBJ2-2 TRBV6-5 14 NA NA TGTGCCATCAGTGAGTTGGGGAACACCGGGGAGCTGTTTTTT CAISELGNTGELFF
TRBJ2-7 TRBV2 13 NA NA TGTGCCATCCGGGACGGATCTTACTACGAGCAGTACTTC CAIRDGSYYEQYF
TRBJ2-1 TRBV27 15 NA NA TGTGCCAGCAGTCCCTCTTCCGACCGCCTCCATGAGCAGTTCTTC CASSPSSDRLHEQFF
TRBJ2-7 TRBV19 14 NA TRBD1 TGTGCCAGTAGTATGACAGGGGGCTTGGACGAGCAGTACTTC CASSMTGGLDEQYF
TRBJ1-2 TRBV5-1 17 NA TRBD1 TGCGCCAGCAGCCCGGGGACAGGGGGCACCCCTATCTATGGCTACACCTTC CASSPGTGGTPIYGYTF
TRBJ2-7 TRBV14 13 NA NA TGTGCCAGCAGCCAATGGGACACCTACAAGCAGTACTTC CASSQWDTYKQYF
TRBJ2-1 TRBV11-2 12 NA TRBD2 TGTGCCAGCAGCTTAGGAACGGGGGAGGGGTTCTTC CASSLGTGEGFF
TRBJ2-2 TRBV7-9 11 NA NA TGTGCCAGCAGCTCCAACAGGGAGCTGTTTTTT CASSSNRELFF
TRBJ2-1 TRBV27 15 NA TRBD2 TGTGCCAGCAGTTTATCGCCTAGCGGGGACAATGAGCAGTTCTTC CASSLSPSGDNEQFF
TRBJ1-1 TRBV27 14 NA NA TGTGCCAGCAGTTTATCCAGGGGGAACACTGAAGCTTTCTTT CASSLSRGNTEAFF